One and the same sample provided the 27 T cell receptor beta chains below, sequenced in a study of blood T cell repertoires in COVID-19. Assay used: immunoSEQ multiplex PCR; TCRdb lists only in-frame clones, some missing. There are roughly 300,000 clones in the sample; about 87% occur only once, and approximately 8.1% lies in the top ten. What was sequenced was peripheral blood. These receptors all stem from a woman aged 45 to 65 who had recovered from COVID-19.

The J gene is TRBJ1-6, the V gene TRBV19; D remains unclear. Germline CDR1 and CDR2: LNHDA and SQIVND (reference sequence). This CDR3 is built from 15 residues. Trimming left V 3 bases short and J 6 bases short, with 12 bases between. The CDR3 DNA is TGTGCCAGTAGTATGTGTCGGGGTTCTAATTCACCCCTCCACTTT. Translated, it gives CASSMCRGSNSPLHF.

In this sample, this clone turned up once. CDR3 amino acids: CASSVGRGTNYGYTF. The CDR3 DNA reads as TGTGCCAGCAGTGTTGGAAGGGGAACTAACTATGGCTACACCTTC. This chain joins TRBV2 and TRBJ1-2; possible D gene TRBD1, 5 bases. The germline V gene encodes CDR1 SNHLY and CDR2 FYNNEI. The CDR3 sequence is 15 residues long. With 4 bases removed from V and 0 bases from J, the gap between germline ends came to 12 bases. Full variable domain (remainder filled in from reference TRBV2 and TRBJ1-2): EPEVTQTPSHQVTQMGQEVILRCVPISNHLYFYWYRQILGQKVEFLVSFYNNEISEKSEIFDDQFSVERPDGSNFTLKIRSTKLEDSAMYFCASSVGRGTNYGYTFGSGTRLTVV.

The rearrangement links TRBV12-3 or TRBV12-4 to TRBJ1-2; unclear D gene. The V end lost 3 bases, the J end lost 4 bases, and 9 bases lay between the germline ends. This CDR3 has 13 amino acids. CDR3 sequence (DNA): TGTGCCAGCAGTTTGGGAGAGCTCTATGGCTACACCTTC. Residues: CASSLGELYGYTF.

The chain combines TRBV7-8 with TRBJ2-5; 7 positions agree with TRBD1. This CDR3 region has 15 residues. Looked up from germline, CDR1 is SGHVS and CDR2 is FQNEAQ. The trim removed 4 bases at V and 4 bases at J, leaving 9 bases unmatched. The CDR3 region is CASSYNRGSGETQYF. The CDR3 nucleotides are TGTGCCAGCAGCTATAACAGGGGTTCGGGAGAGACCCAGTACTTC.

The chain employs TRBV5-1 and TRBJ2-1, with 8 bases fitting TRBD2. V shed 4 bases and J 4 bases; nucleotides not matched to a gene: 19. The CDR3 spans 19 residues. Looked up from germline, CDR1 is SGHRS and CDR2 is YFSETQ. CDR3 loop: CASSPTPRGSGSGYNEQFF. The DNA for the CDR3 is TGCGCCAGCAGCCCAACTCCAAGGGGGAGCGGGAGCGGGTACAATGAGCAGTTCTTC.

CDR3 DNA sequence: TGTGCCAGCTCACCCCCCCCCGGGGGTGATGGGGATACGCAGTATTTT. This translates into CASSPPPGGDGDTQYF. The rearrangement uses TRBV18 and TRBJ2-3; D might be TRBD2 (6 bases). The CDR3 covers 16 residues. V shed 3 bases and J shed 6 bases, with 19 bases lying between them. The germline V gene encodes CDR1 KGHSH and CDR2 LQKENI.

This clone was detected ten times or more. The J gene is TRBJ2-1, the V gene TRBV28; TRBD2 aligns across 8 bases. Germline CDR1 is MDHEN and CDR2 is SYDVKM. CDR3 length: 14 amino acids. After removal of 7 bases from V and 3 bases from J, the junction contained 5 bases not matched to a gene. This CDR3 reads CASTNSGDYNEQFF. CDR3 coding DNA: TGTGCCAGCACCAATAGCGGGGACTACAATGAGCAGTTCTTC.

A single count supports this clone. CDR3 in DNA: TGTGCCAGCAGCAACGCGTGGGACAGGGGAGATACGCAGTATTTT. It encodes CASSNAWDRGDTQYF. V and J are TRBV5-4 and TRBJ2-3; 10 nucleotides line up with TRBD1. The CDR3 spans 15 residues. The V segment lost 4 bases and the J segment 5 bases; nucleotides outside the gene matches: 7. Germline lookup yields CDR1 SGHNT and CDR2 YYREEE (reference sequence).

The V call is TRBV3-1 (or the pseudogene TRBV3-2), the J call TRBJ2-3; 14 bases are shared with TRBD2. The germline gives CDR1 LGHDT, CDR2 YNNKEL (reference sequence). With V trimmed by 4 bases and J by 9 bases, 9 bases remained unmatched. This CDR3 has 16 amino acids. This chain's CDR3 is CASSLIRTSGGLTQYF. The CDR3 nucleotides are TGTGCCAGCAGCCTAATTCGGACTAGCGGGGGGTTAACGCAGTATTTT.

The rearrangement links TRBV3-1 (or the pseudogene TRBV3-2) to TRBJ2-7, with 9 bases matching TRBD1. Germline CDR1 reads LGHDT; CDR2 reads YNNKEL (reference sequence). The CDR3 is 16 amino acids. V lost 8 bases and J lost 2; bases outside the gene matches: 13. The CDR3 region has the DNA TGTGCCAGCGGAAATGAGGGGGACAGGGAGGCCTACGAGCAGTACTTC. Its protein product is CASGNEGDREAYEQYF.

This sequence joins TRBV10-2 and TRBJ2-1, with TRBD2 matching 8 bases. CDR3 size: 16 residues. After removal of 0 bases from V and 6 bases from J, the junction contained 7 bases not matched to a gene. Germline values: CDR1 WSHSY, CDR2 SAAADI. The chain's CDR3 is CASSESGRGDLNEQFF. In nucleotides, the CDR3 is TGCGCCAGCAGTGAGTCGGGGCGGGGGGACCTCAATGAGCAGTTCTTC.

The chain is built from TRBV3-1 (or the pseudogene TRBV3-2) and TRBJ1-6; a weak D match, TRBD1 (6 bases). Germline V CDR1 and CDR2: LGHDT, YNNKEL (reference sequence). This CDR3 spans 15 amino acids. V lost 1 base, J lost 9 bases, and 13 bases lay in between. In nucleotides, the CDR3 is TGTGCCAGCAGCCAAGCGGCAGGGGTTGGTTCACCCCTCCACTTT. It codes for CASSQAAGVGSPLHF.

V and J are TRBV4-1 and TRBJ1-4, with a weak D call TRBD1 (5 bases). V lost 2 bases, J lost 5 bases, and 15 bases lay in between. The CDR3 spans 16 residues. Per germline, CDR1 MGHRA and CDR2 YSYEKL. The CDR3 coding sequence is TGCGCCAGCAGCCAACGCCCCTATACAGGAAATGAAAAACTGTTTTTT. Its translation is CASSQRPYTGNEKLFF.

The chain recombines TRBV27 with TRBJ2-1; D remains unclear. Trimming left V 2 bases short and J 2 bases short, with 10 bases between. Germline loops: CDR1 MNHEY, CDR2 SMNVEV (reference sequence). CDR3 size: 15 residues. CDR3 protein: CASSLDSLAYNEQFF. CDR3 sequence (DNA): TGTGCCAGCAGTTTAGATAGTTTGGCCTACAATGAGCAGTTCTTC.

The chain has TRBV19 and TRBJ2-1; 9 bases agree with TRBD1. Per the germline V gene, CDR1 is LNHDA and CDR2 is SQIVND (reference sequence). V gave up 5 bases and J gave up 6 bases; unmatched junction bases: 11. The CDR3 is made up of 16 amino acids. The CDR3 nucleotides read TGTGCCAGTAGTCTCCGTCACGGGACAGGGTCCAATGAGCAGTTCTTC. Its protein product is CASSLRHGTGSNEQFF.

The chain uses TRBV7-2 and TRBJ2-1; TRBD1 is a possible D gene (5 bases). The V and J ends lost 1 base and 7 bases respectively, with 14 bases between them. CDR3 length: 15 residues. Germline V gene data show CDR1 as SGHTA and CDR2 as FQGNSA. CDR3 bases: TGTGCCAGCAGCTTAGAGCAGGGTATATGGAATGAGCAGTTCTTC. This sequence encodes CASSLEQGIWNEQFF.

This sequence joins TRBV2 and TRBJ1-1; TRBD1 matches 8 bases. CDR1 and CDR2 (germline): SNHLY, FYNNEI. The J segment lost 3 bases and the V segment lost 6 bases, leaving 9 bases of the junction unmatched. CDR3 length: 15 residues. The CDR3 is CASRSGQAGDTEAFF. The CDR3 nucleotides are TGTGCCAGCAGATCGGGACAGGCCGGTGACACTGAAGCTTTCTTT.

The chain links TRBV3-1 (or the pseudogene TRBV3-2) to TRBJ1-1; D gene unclear. Germline CDR1 is LGHDT and CDR2 is YNNKEL (reference sequence). V was shortened by 4 bases and J by 8 bases, with 11 bases between the two germline ends. This CDR3 has 12 residues. CDR3 in amino acids: CASSLLGTEAFF. The CDR3 DNA sequence: TGTGCCAGCAGCCTCCTTGGCACAGAAGCTTTCTTT.

This chain uses TRBV28 with TRBJ1-4; 9 bases line up with TRBD1. V dropped 10 bases and J dropped 8; count of bases not matched to a gene: 14. Germline-derived CDR1 and CDR2 are MDHEN and SYDVKM. The CDR3 is 15 amino acids. The CDR3: CATGTGNEIREKLFF. The DNA for the CDR3 is TGTGCCACCGGGACAGGGAACGAAATTCGGGAAAAACTGTTTTTT.

The rearrangement uses TRBV7-8 and TRBJ2-1, with TRBD1 matching 9 bases. The V segment lost 6 bases and the J segment 8 bases; nucleotides outside the gene matches: 11. CDR1 and CDR2 (germline): SGHVS, FQNEAQ. This CDR3 region has 15 residues. Written as DNA, the CDR3 is TGTGCCAGCAGACCCACACAGGGGGCAGTCCATGAGCAGTTCTTC. Its translation: CASRPTQGAVHEQFF.

This clone was observed a single time. The chain carries TRBV28 and TRBJ2-3; 7 bases agree with TRBD2. The V gene's germline CDR1 is MDHEN and CDR2 SYDVKM. The CDR3 sequence is 14 residues long. V lost 9 bases to trimming and J lost 1 base; unmatched junction nucleotides: 7. The CDR3 bases are TGTGCCAGTACGTCCACTAGCGGCACAGATACGCAGTATTTT. Translating it yields CASTSTSGTDTQYF.

The chain carries TRBV7-8 and TRBJ2-1; 8 bases line up with TRBD2. V trimming: 1 base; J trimming: 4 bases; junction bases outside the gene matches: 3. Germline V gene lookup returns CDR1 SGHVS and CDR2 FQNEAQ. The CDR3 contains 15 residues. For the CDR3, the DNA is TGTGCCAGCAGCTTAGAGGGACTAGTGTACAATGAGCAGTTCTTC. Translating it yields CASSLEGLVYNEQFF. Looking up the rest from reference TRBV7-8 and TRBJ2-1 gives the full variable domain: GAGVSQSPRYKVAKRGQDVALRCDPISGHVSLFWYQQALGQGPEFLTYFQNEAQLDKSGLPSDRFFAERPEGSVSTLKIQRTQQEDSAVYLCASSLEGLVYNEQFFGPGTRLTVL.

This clone was observed a single time. The chain couples TRBV30 to TRBJ1-1, with D perhaps matching TRBD1 (5 bases). The germline V gene has CDR1 GTSNPN and CDR2 SVGIG (reference sequence). This CDR3 region has 13 residues. Trimming shortened V by 2 bases and J by 2 bases, and 9 bases separated the two germline ends. The CDR3 loop is CAWSRQPNTEAFF. The CDR3 coding sequence is TGTGCCTGGAGTAGACAGCCAAACACTGAAGCTTTCTTT.

The genes are TRBV28 and TRBJ2-5; the D gene is possibly TRBD1 (6 bases). The CDR3 sequence is 13 residues long. CDR1 is MDHEN and CDR2 is SYDVKM in the germline V gene. The V gene lost 6 bases and the J gene lost 5 bases, with 13 bases spanning the gap. The CDR3 spells CASSYRELETQYF. For the CDR3, the DNA is TGTGCCAGCAGCTACAGGGAATTGGAGACCCAGTACTTC.

CDR3 in amino acids: CAWSHQIGELFF. The CDR3 region has the DNA TGTGCCTGGAGTCACCAGATCGGGGAGCTGTTTTTT. This rearrangement joins TRBV30 to TRBJ2-2; D uncertain. The CDR3 spans 12 residues. Trimming took 2 bases from V and 7 from J, leaving 8 bases between them. The germline V gene has CDR1 GTSNPN and CDR2 SVGIG (reference sequence).

This sequence joins TRBV7-2 and TRBJ1-1, with 7 bases identical to TRBD1. Germline-derived CDR1 and CDR2 are SGHTA and FQGNSA. With 4 bases clipped from V and 1 base from J, the junction kept 3 bases outside the gene matches. This CDR3 spans 14 amino acids. CDR3 residues: CASSSTGTNTEAFF. DNA of the CDR3: TGTGCCAGCAGCTCGACAGGGACGAACACTGAAGCTTTCTTT.

The J gene is TRBJ1-2, the V gene TRBV9; D is unresolved. Germline V gene sequence: CDR1 SGDLS, CDR2 YYNGEE. Deletions cut 5 bases from V and 5 bases from J, with 13 bases between. The CDR3 totals 13 residues. The CDR3 DNA reads TGTGCCAGCAGGAGGGCAGCTACATATGGCTACACCTTC. It specifies CASRRAATYGYTF. Using reference TRBV9 and TRBJ1-2 for the parts outside the CDR3, the full variable domain is DSGVTQTPKHLITATGQRVTLRCSPRSGDLSVYWYQQSLDQGLQFLIQYYNGEERAKGNILERFSAQQFPDLHSELNLSSLELGDSALYFCASRRAATYGYTFGSGTRLTVV.